Listed below are T cell receptor beta chains from one sample, sequenced in a study of shared clonotypes between healthy human individuals. Assay used: immunoSEQ multiplex PCR; TCRdb lists only in-frame clones, some missing. The repertoire holds roughly 570,000 clones, with roughly 98% as singletons. What was sequenced was naive CD8+ T cells sorted from blood. The receptors derive from a man aged 25-40 years in good health. Both conserved end residues are part of each CDR3. The order of the fields is V gene, CDR3 length, J gene, D gene, clone size, CDR3 protein, CDR3 DNA. A D gene is named only where the DNA matches it firmly. Some rows have no size entry. The others give once, few or many, or a class for an expanded clone.

>TRBV7-9|16|TRBJ2-1|.|.
CASSSRDLGSYNEQFF
TGTGCCAGCAGCTCCCGAGACTTGGGTTCCTACAATGAGCAGTTCTTC
>TRBV4-1|15|TRBJ2-7|TRBD2|.
CASSPTSGSLYEQYF
TGCGCCAGCAGCCCCACTAGCGGCTCCCTCTACGAGCAGTACTTC
>TRBV2|17|TRBJ2-1|TRBD2|once
CASSPPLAGGRASEQFF
TGTGCCAGCAGCCCCCCCCTCGCGGGAGGTAGGGCTAGTGAGCAGTTCTTC
>TRBV27|16|TRBJ2-7|.|.
CASSPFGPGALYEQYF
TGTGCCAGCAGCCCTTTCGGCCCAGGGGCGCTCTACGAGCAGTACTTC
>TRBV7-8|16|TRBJ1-1|.|.
CASSKGPGQRRTEAFF
TGTGCCAGCAGCAAAGGGCCGGGACAACGAAGGACTGAAGCTTTCTTT
>TRBV5-1|14|TRBJ2-7|.|once
CASTLLRGSYEQYF
TGCGCCAGCACCCTACTAAGGGGATCCTACGAGCAGTACTTC
>TRBV5-1|12|TRBJ2-7|TRBD2|.
CASSTGFLAGPF
TGCGCCAGCAGCACGGGGTTCCTAGCGGGCCCCTTC
>TRBV30|16|TRBJ2-5|.|.
CAWSVDRRGFSETQYF
TGTGCCTGGAGTGTGGACAGGAGGGGTTTCAGTGAGACCCAGTACTTC
>TRBV6-5|14|TRBJ2-5|TRBD2|.
CASSYSGGGETQYF
TGTGCCAGCAGTTACTCGGGGGGGGGAGAGACCCAGTACTTC
>TRBV9|10|TRBJ2-7|.|.
CASMGGEQYF
TGTGCCAGCATGGGGGGCGAGCAGTACTTC
>TRBV7-9|13|TRBJ2-7|.|once
CASSLGGPQEQYF
TGTGCCAGCAGCTTAGGAGGTCCCCAGGAGCAGTACTTC
>TRBV27|15|TRBJ2-1|TRBD2|.
CASRLALAGLYEQFF
TGTGCCAGCAGACTGGCGCTAGCGGGACTCTATGAGCAGTTCTTC
>TRBV29-1|13|TRBJ2-1|.|.
CSVYVSSYNEQFF
TGCAGCGTTTATGTGAGCTCCTACAATGAGCAGTTCTTC
>TRBV10-2|15|TRBJ1-2|TRBD1|.
CASSDFGTGDYGYTF
TGCGCCAGCAGTGACTTCGGGACAGGGGACTATGGCTACACCTTC
>TRBV18|16|TRBJ2-7|TRBD2|.
CASSERLAGGSYEQYF
TGTGCCAGCTCGGAGAGACTAGCCGGAGGCTCCTACGAGCAGTACTTC
>TRBV6-1|15|TRBJ1-1|.|.
CASSLQATMNTEAFF
TGTGCCAGCAGTTTACAGGCGACAATGAACACTGAAGCTTTCTTT
>TRBV30|12|TRBJ2-2|.|.
CVGQSNTGELFF
TGTGTAGGACAGAGCAACACCGGGGAGCTGTTTTTT
>TRBV11-2|15|TRBJ1-2|TRBD1|.
CASSLEPGGLGGYTF
TGTGCCAGCAGCTTAGAGCCAGGGGGCTTGGGTGGCTACACCTTC
>TRBV18|14|TRBJ1-2|TRBD1|.
CASPTTDRLYGYTF
TGTGCCAGCCCAACTACGGACAGGCTATATGGCTACACCTTC
>TRBV27|16|TRBJ2-2|.|.
CASSLSVRRVNGELFF
TGTGCCAGCAGTTTATCTGTTCGGAGGGTCAACGGGGAGCTGTTTTTT
>TRBV5-1|13|TRBJ2-3|.|.
CASSLVQADTQYF
TGCGCCAGCAGCTTGGTTCAGGCAGATACGCAGTATTTT
>TRBV2|8|TRBJ1-2|.|.
CASNGYTF
TGTGCCAGCAATGGCTACACCTTC
>TRBV9|11|TRBJ1-2|.|.
CASSSRRGYTF
TGTGCCAGCAGCTCGCGGCGGGGCTACACCTTC
>TRBV4-1|15|TRBJ1-2|TRBD1|.
CASSQETGANYGYTF
TGCGCCAGCAGCCAGGAGACAGGGGCTAATTATGGCTACACCTTC
>TRBV6-5|14|TRBJ1-1|TRBD1|.
CASSYSGTATEAFF
TGTGCCAGCAGTTACTCCGGGACAGCCACTGAAGCTTTCTTT
>TRBV9|14|TRBJ2-7|TRBD2|.
CASSVAAGGYEQYF
TGTGCCAGCAGCGTAGCAGCGGGAGGTTACGAGCAGTACTTC
>TRBV7-9|15|TRBJ2-1|TRBD1|once
CASRNRDRTYNEQFF
TGTGCCAGCAGGAACCGGGACAGGACTTACAATGAGCAGTTCTTC
>TRBV27|14|TRBJ1-4|TRBD1|.
CASSLGTGGKKLFF
TGTGCCAGCAGTCTAGGGACAGGAGGGAAAAAACTGTTTTTT
>TRBV28|16|TRBJ2-2|.|.
CASSLDGAANTGELFF
TGTGCCAGCAGTTTAGATGGGGCCGCGAACACCGGGGAGCTGTTTTTT
>TRBV28|16|TRBJ1-2|.|.
CASSLPGRGGLYGYTF
TGTGCCAGCAGTTTACCAGGGCGGGGTGGGCTCTATGGCTACACCTTC
>TRBV4-1|16|TRBJ1-4|.|.
CASSQEVGGVREKLFF
TGCGCCAGCAGCCAAGAGGTAGGGGGAGTGCGGGAAAAACTGTTTTTT
>TRBV5-1|14|TRBJ2-1|.|once
CASSSTGLYNEQFF
TGCGCCAGCAGCTCGACTGGACTCTACAATGAGCAGTTCTTC
>TRBV29-1|12|TRBJ1-1|.|once
CSVEDLLHGAFF
TGCAGCGTTGAAGATCTTTTACACGGAGCTTTCTTT
>TRBV30|14|TRBJ1-5|TRBD1|.
CAWSMGQGDQPQHF
TGTGCCTGGAGTATGGGACAGGGGGATCAGCCCCAGCATTTT
>TRBV11-1|17|TRBJ2-2|TRBD2|.
CASSLVAGAPNTGELFF
TGTGCCAGCAGCTTAGTAGCGGGAGCTCCCAACACCGGGGAGCTGTTTTTT
>TRBV5-1|15|TRBJ2-3|TRBD2|.
CASSQGLAGTDTQYF
TGCGCCAGCAGCCAGGGACTAGCGGGCACAGATACGCAGTATTTT
>TRBV9|15|TRBJ2-3|TRBD1|.
CASSVEGGGADTQYF
TGTGCCAGCAGCGTAGAAGGGGGCGGCGCAGATACGCAGTATTTT
>TRBV7-9|12|TRBJ2-7|.|.
CASSHRAYEQYF
TGTGCCAGCAGCCACAGAGCCTACGAGCAGTACTTC
>TRBV5-1|16|TRBJ2-1|.|.
CASSFVWERAYNEQFF
TGCGCCAGCAGCTTCGTGTGGGAGCGGGCCTACAATGAGCAGTTCTTC
>TRBV7-2|15|TRBJ2-7|.|once
CASSLSLSSNYEQYF
TGTGCCAGCAGCTTAAGTCTGAGTTCCAACTACGAGCAGTACTTC
>TRBV5-4|12|TRBJ2-7|.|.
CASSHFGYEQYF
TGTGCCAGCAGCCACTTCGGATACGAGCAGTACTTC
>TRBV11-1|16|TRBJ1-1|TRBD1|few
CASSLGTGGSLAEAFF
TGTGCCAGCAGCCTCGGGACAGGGGGGAGTCTCGCTGAAGCTTTCTTT
>TRBV27|18|TRBJ2-3|.|.
CASNAARLSPLITDTQYF
TGTGCCAGCAACGCAGCAAGACTTTCGCCCCTAATCACAGATACGCAGTATTTT
>TRBV28|15|TRBJ1-2|.|.
CASRTTFSHDYGYTF
TGTGCCAGCAGAACTACATTCTCCCACGACTATGGCTACACCTTC
>TRBV11-2|15|TRBJ2-7|TRBD1|.
CASSPWTGSSYEQYF
TGTGCCAGCAGCCCGTGGACAGGGAGCTCCTACGAGCAGTACTTC
>TRBV6-5|15|TRBJ2-3|TRBD2|.
CASRGLAGGSDTQYF
TGTGCCAGCAGGGGGTTAGCGGGAGGGTCAGATACGCAGTATTTT
>TRBV5-8|15|TRBJ2-7|TRBD1|.
CASSLRTGVAYEQYF
TGTGCCAGCAGCTTAAGGACAGGGGTCGCCTACGAGCAGTACTTC
>TRBV6-5|11|TRBJ2-7|.|.
CASTFLYEQYF
TGTGCCAGCACCTTTCTCTACGAGCAGTACTTC
>TRBV29-1|13|TRBJ2-7|.|.
CSVQQRDSYEQYF
TGCAGCGTGCAGCAGAGGGATTCCTACGAGCAGTACTTC
>TRBV6-1|14|TRBJ2-7|TRBD2|.
CASRESGRAYEQYF
TGTGCCAGCAGGGAAAGCGGGAGGGCTTACGAGCAGTACTTC
>TRBV19|15|TRBJ2-5|TRBD2|.
CASSILAGGQETQYF
TGTGCCAGTAGTATCCTAGCGGGGGGCCAAGAGACCCAGTACTTC
>TRBV6-6|15|TRBJ2-5|TRBD1|.
CASSYGTGSQETQYF
TGTGCCAGCAGTTACGGGACAGGTTCACAAGAGACCCAGTACTTC
>TRBV11-2|14|TRBJ2-5|TRBD1|.
CASSLDSRDRFQYF
TGTGCCAGCAGCTTAGACAGCCGGGACAGGTTCCAGTACTTC
>TRBV27|15|TRBJ2-7|.|.
CASSSRVGAAYEQYF
TGTGCCAGCAGTTCAAGGGTAGGAGCGGCCTACGAGCAGTACTTC
>TRBV7-9|14|TRBJ2-7|.|.
CASSDSLGRHEQYF
TGTGCCAGCAGCGATAGCCTAGGGCGACACGAGCAGTACTTC
>TRBV7-2|17|TRBJ2-1|.|.
CASSLVRWEKVYNEQFF
TGTGCCAGCAGCTTAGTAAGGTGGGAGAAGGTATACAATGAGCAGTTCTTC
>TRBV28|16|TRBJ2-1|.|.
CASSYTGRRGVNEQFF
TGTGCCAGCAGTTATACAGGCAGAAGAGGAGTAAATGAGCAGTTCTTC
>TRBV18|12|TRBJ1-5|.|.
CASSNSNQPQHF
TGTGCCAGCAGTAATAGCAATCAGCCCCAGCATTTT